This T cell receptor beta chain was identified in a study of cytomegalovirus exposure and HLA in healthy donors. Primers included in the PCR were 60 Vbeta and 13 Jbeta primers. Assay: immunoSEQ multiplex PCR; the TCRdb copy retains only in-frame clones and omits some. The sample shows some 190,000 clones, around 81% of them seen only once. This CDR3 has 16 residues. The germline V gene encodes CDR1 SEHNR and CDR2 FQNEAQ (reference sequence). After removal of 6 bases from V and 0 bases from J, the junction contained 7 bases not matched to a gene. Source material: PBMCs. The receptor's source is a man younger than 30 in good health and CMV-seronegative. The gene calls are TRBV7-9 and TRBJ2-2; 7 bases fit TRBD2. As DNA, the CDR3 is TGTGCCAGCAGTCCTCTAGCGGTCTCGAACACCGGGGAGCTGTTTTTT. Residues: CASSPLAVSNTGELFF.